This T cell receptor (beta chain) was captured by sequencing in a study of blood T cells in healthy people across ages. Findings and caveats of the study: Both naive CD4+ cell counts and diversity were greater in long-lived donors than in aged donors. While age rose, TCR beta diversity per million T cells dropped in a roughly linear way. What prevented conclusive comparison of naive and antigen-experienced cells was that PBMCs were unsorted.

This clonotype was seen only a few times. What it recognizes is unknown. Investigators took ten milliliters of peripheral blood from every donor. A second PCR, run for about 7 to 11 cycles, used a sample-barcoded 5' primer plus a J-beta primer mix. TCRdb itself ran the 5' RACE reads through MiXCR, one entry per CDR3 protein. The table lists 1.5 million to 2 million distinct CDR3 sequences, roughly 28% of them singletons. Sequencing used blood. The receptor was isolated from a woman in her 30s in good health.

The CDR3 sequence: CASSPDDLYEQYF. The DNA of the CDR3 is TGCGCCAGCAGCCCAGACGATCTCTACGAGCAGTACTTC. The rearrangement joins TRBV5-1 to TRBJ2-7; D unclear. The length of the CDR3 is 13 residues. V lost 4 bases and J lost 3, with 11 bases in between. The germline V gene encodes CDR1 SGHRS and CDR2 YFSETQ. Using reference TRBV5-1 and TRBJ2-7 for the parts outside the CDR3, the full variable domain is KAGVTQTPRYLIKTRGQQVTLSCSPISGHRSVSWYQQTPGQGLQFLFEYFSETQRNKGNFPGRFSGRQFSNSRSEMNVSTLELGDSALYLCASSPDDLYEQYFGPGTRLTVT.